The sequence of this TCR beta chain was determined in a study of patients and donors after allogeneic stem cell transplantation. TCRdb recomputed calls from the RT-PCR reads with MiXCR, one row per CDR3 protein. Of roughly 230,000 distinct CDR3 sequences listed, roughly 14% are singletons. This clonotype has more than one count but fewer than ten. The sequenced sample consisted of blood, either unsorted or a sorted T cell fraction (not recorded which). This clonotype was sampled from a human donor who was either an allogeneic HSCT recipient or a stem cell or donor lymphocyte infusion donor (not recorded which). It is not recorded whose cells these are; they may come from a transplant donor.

CDR3 sequence reads: CASSLGLAEEGQYF. The CDR3 region has the DNA TGTGCCAGCAGCCTAGGACTCGCCGAGGAGGGCCAGTACTTC. This chain connects TRBV7-2 to TRBJ2-5, with a possible D match to TRBD2 (6 bases). Germline V CDR1 and CDR2: SGHTA, FQGNSA. Deletions cut 5 bases from V and 10 bases from J, with 20 bases between. This CDR3 comprises 14 residues.